This passage covers 30 T cell receptor beta chains from one sample sequenced in a study of cytomegalovirus exposure and HLA in healthy donors. The PCR contained 60 Vbeta and 13 Jbeta primers. TCRdb's table, derived via immunoSEQ multiplex PCR, lists solely in-frame clones and lacks some. In the table there are about 110,000 clones, over 65% of which are singletons. The sequencing sample was made of PBMCs. All receptors derive from a woman aged 25 to 39 in good health and CMV-seronegative.

J is TRBJ2-7 and V is TRBV7-9; weak D call: TRBD2 (6 bases). CDR1 is SEHNR, CDR2 FQNEAQ, per germline (reference sequence). V lost 1 base to trimming and J lost 5 bases, with 12 bases between them. This CDR3 comprises 14 residues. Written as DNA, the CDR3 is TGTGCCAGCAGCTTAGACGTGGGAGGCCACGAGCAGTACTTC. Its translation is CASSLDVGGHEQYF.

This sequence joins TRBV6-5 and TRBJ2-1, with 7 bases identical to TRBD2. The ends lost 1 base at V and 4 bases at J; junction bases unmatched: 4. Per the germline V gene, CDR1 is MNHEY and CDR2 is SVGAGI. This CDR3 comprises 15 residues. CDR3: CASSYFGGNYNEQFF. For the CDR3, the DNA is TGTGCCAGCAGTTACTTCGGGGGGAATTACAATGAGCAGTTCTTC.

The V call is TRBV7-6, the J call TRBJ2-2, with D unclear. Trimming shortened V by 0 bases and J by 8 bases, and 4 bases separated the two germline ends. Germline-derived CDR1 and CDR2 are SGHVS and FNYEAQ. The CDR3 loop spans 12 amino acids. The CDR3 bases are TGTGCCAGCAGCTTAGCTTCGGGGGAGCTGTTTTTT. Protein sequence: CASSLASGELFF.

This chain links TRBV10-3 with TRBJ2-7; TRBD2 aligns across 11 bases. Germline V gene data show CDR1 as ENHRY and CDR2 as SYGVKD. The CDR3 is 14 residues long. With 6 bases clipped from V and 2 bases from J, the junction kept 3 bases outside the gene matches. The CDR3 coding sequence is TGTGCCATCAGGACTAGCGGGGTACCCTACGAGCAGTACTTC. Translated, it gives CAIRTSGVPYEQYF.

CDR3 in DNA: TGTGCCAGCACCCCAGGGATCTATGGCTACACCTTC. It specifies CASTPGIYGYTF. V gene TRBV28 combines with J gene TRBJ1-2; TRBD1 is a possible D gene (5 bases). V lost 7 bases, J lost 4 bases, and 10 bases lay in between. CDR1 is MDHEN, CDR2 SYDVKM, per germline. The CDR3 loop spans 12 amino acids.

V is TRBV5-1 and J is TRBJ2-3, with TRBD2 matching over 8 bases. V was clipped by 4 bases and J by 0 bases; unmatched bases: 10. From germline, CDR1 is SGHRS and CDR2 YFSETQ. This CDR3 has 17 residues. Written as DNA, the CDR3 is TGCGCCAGCAGCGGACGACAGTTAGCGGGAAGCACAGATACGCAGTATTTT. It is translated as CASSGRQLAGSTDTQYF.

The chain uses TRBV7-9 and TRBJ1-5, with a tentative D call TRBD1 (5 bases). V lost 5 bases, J lost 5 bases, and 13 bases lay in between. Per the germline V gene, CDR1 is SEHNR and CDR2 is FQNEAQ (reference sequence). This CDR3 spans 14 amino acids. The CDR3: CASSHGGSDQPQHF. The CDR3 DNA is TGTGCCAGCAGCCACGGGGGATCAGATCAGCCCCAGCATTTT.

Only one count was recorded for this clone. The rearrangement joins TRBV29-1 to TRBJ2-7; the match to TRBD2 covers 10 bases. Germline CDR1 reads SQVTM; CDR2 reads ANQGSEA. The V gene end was trimmed by 8 bases and the J gene end by 2 bases; junction bases not matched to a gene: 6. CDR3 length: 13 amino acids. The CDR3 protein is CSTWTSGTYEQYF. The CDR3 DNA reads TGCAGCACCTGGACTAGCGGCACCTACGAGCAGTACTTC.

The chain couples TRBV2 to TRBJ1-6, with no clear D. This CDR3 spans 13 amino acids. Germline V gene data show CDR1 as SNHLY and CDR2 as FYNNEI. V was trimmed by 4 bases and J by 7 bases, leaving 8 bases between them. CDR3 loop: CASSGQKNSPLHF. For the CDR3, the DNA is TGTGCCAGCAGTGGTCAAAAAAATTCACCCCTCCACTTT. Filled out from reference TRBV2 and TRBJ1-6, the complete variable domain reads EPEVTQTPSHQVTQMGQEVILRCVPISNHLYFYWYRQILGQKVEFLVSFYNNEISEKSEIFDDQFSVERPDGSNFTLKIRSTKLEDSAMYFCASSGQKNSPLHFGNGTRLTVT.

The CDR3 DNA reads as TGCGCCAGCAGCCAATTCCAGGGCTCCTACGAGCAGTACTTC. This codes for CASSQFQGSYEQYF. The rearrangement uses TRBV4-3 and TRBJ2-7, with a possible D match to TRBD1 (5 bases). CDR1 is LGHNA, CDR2 YSLEER, per germline. The CDR3 totals 14 residues. The V and J ends lost 2 bases and 0 bases respectively, with 8 bases between them.

The chain carries TRBV5-1 and TRBJ1-1, with D perhaps matching TRBD1 (5 bases). The CDR3 spans 14 residues. The ends were cut back, 3 bases at V and 4 bases at J, with 13 bases in the middle. CDR1 is SGHRS and CDR2 is YFSETQ in the germline V gene. This chain's CDR3 is CASSWAGGSTEAFF. The CDR3 coding sequence is TGCGCCAGCAGCTGGGCGGGGGGGAGCACTGAAGCTTTCTTT.

The chain couples TRBV15 to TRBJ1-4; D gene uncertain. The CDR3 is 13 amino acids. V was shortened by 8 bases and J by 5 bases, with 12 bases between the two germline ends. Germline CDR1 and CDR2: LNHNV and YYDKDF (reference sequence). The CDR3 loop reads CATESRENEKLFF. For the CDR3, the DNA is TGTGCCACCGAATCGAGGGAAAATGAAAAACTGTTTTTT. Filled out from reference TRBV15 and TRBJ1-4, the complete variable domain reads DAMVIQNPRYQVTQFGKPVTLSCSQTLNHNVMYWYQQKSSQAPKLLFHYYDKDFNNEADTPDNFQSRRPNTSFCFLDIRSPGLGDTAMYLCATESRENEKLFFGSGTQLSVL.

The chain has TRBV6-1 and TRBJ2-7; 8 nucleotides match TRBD1. In germline, CDR1 is MNHNS, CDR2 SASEGT. Trimming removed 7 bases from V and 2 bases from J; junction bases left unmatched: 7. This CDR3 region has 14 residues. CDR3 sequence reads: CASKAGQVPYEQYF. The CDR3 region has the DNA TGTGCCAGCAAGGCGGGACAGGTGCCCTACGAGCAGTACTTC.

This clone was picked up a small number of times. V gene TRBV5-1 combines with J gene TRBJ2-2, with no clear D. Germline V CDR1 and CDR2: SGHRS, YFSETQ. The CDR3 is 15 amino acids. Trimming cost V 0 bases and J 1 base, with 7 bases left between them. The CDR3 sequence is CASSLGQRNTGELFF. DNA of the CDR3: TGCGCCAGCAGCTTGGGGCAACGGAACACCGGGGAGCTGTTTTTT.

The J gene is TRBJ2-1, the V gene TRBV5-1; TRBD1 matches at 8 bases. After removal of 0 bases from V and 8 bases from J, the junction contained 7 bases not matched to a gene. The CDR3 has 15 amino acids. Germline CDR1 and CDR2: SGHRS and YFSETQ. CDR3 nucleotides: TGCGCCAGCAGCTTGGAGACAGGGGTCGTAGATGAGCAGTTCTTC. Translating it yields CASSLETGVVDEQFF.

This clone appeared once. The chain recombines TRBV9 with TRBJ2-7; 8 bases fit TRBD2. The CDR3 length is 14 residues. Germline V gene lookup returns CDR1 SGDLS and CDR2 YYNGEE. The V gene end was trimmed by 2 bases and the J gene end by 2 bases; junction bases not matched to a gene: 3. The CDR3 DNA sequence: TGTGCCAGCAGCGTGGGTAGCGGGACCTACGAGCAGTACTTC. Translated, it gives CASSVGSGTYEQYF.

The J gene is TRBJ2-1, the V gene TRBV7-2, with 7 bases lining up with TRBD2. The CDR3 length is 15 residues. Germline V gives CDR1 SGHTA, CDR2 FQGNSA. With 1 base clipped from V and 9 bases from J, the junction kept 9 bases outside the gene matches. Here the CDR3 reads CASSLEVAGAAEQFF. CDR3 in DNA: TGTGCCAGCAGCTTAGAAGTGGCGGGAGCGGCTGAGCAGTTCTTC. The variable domain in full, with the rest retrieved from reference TRBV7-2 and TRBJ2-1, is GAGVSQSPSNKVTEKGKDVELRCDPISGHTALYWYRQSLGQGLEFLIYFQGNSAPDKSGLPSDRFSAERTGGSVSTLTIQRTQQEDSAVYLCASSLEVAGAAEQFFGPGTRLTVL.

The DNA of the CDR3 is TGTGCCACCAGCTCGGCCGGGACAGGGGGCTTTGAGACCCAGTACTTC. Translating gives CATSSAGTGGFETQYF. The chain links TRBV15 to TRBJ2-5, with 12 bases fitting TRBD1. Germline CDR1 reads LNHNV; CDR2 reads YYDKDF (reference sequence). V shed 5 bases and J 5 bases; nucleotides not matched to a gene: 9. This CDR3 has 16 residues.

The genes are TRBV5-1 and TRBJ1-1; 7 nucleotides match TRBD1. Germline values: CDR1 SGHRS, CDR2 YFSETQ. The CDR3 is made up of 14 amino acids. V lost 7 bases, J lost 0 bases, and 6 bases stayed unmatched. The CDR3 DNA follows: TGCGCCAGCGCGCCGACAGGGTTGAACACTGAAGCTTTCTTT. This sequence encodes CASAPTGLNTEAFF.

The rearrangement uses TRBV5-6 and TRBJ2-7; D is possibly TRBD2 (5 bases). Germline V lookup: CDR1 SGHDT, CDR2 YYEEEE. Trimming cost V 4 bases and J 2 bases, with 13 bases left between them. The CDR3 spans 14 residues. CDR3 loop: CASSRPGKTYEQYF. The CDR3 DNA reads TGTGCCAGCAGCCGCCCCGGGAAAACCTACGAGCAGTACTTC.

The chain uses TRBV7-6 and TRBJ2-1; 7 bases agree with TRBD2. With 5 bases clipped from V and 7 bases from J, the junction kept 8 bases outside the gene matches. The CDR3 totals 14 residues. Germline CDR1 is SGHVS and CDR2 is FNYEAQ. This chain's CDR3 is CASSPRLADNEQFF. CDR3 DNA sequence: TGTGCCAGCAGCCCCCGACTAGCTGATAATGAGCAGTTCTTC.

V is TRBV28 and J is TRBJ1-6; the D is unclear. The CDR3 runs to 14 residues. V gave up 2 bases and J gave up 5 bases, with 7 bases separating them. Germline V gene sequence: CDR1 MDHEN, CDR2 SYDVKM. The CDR3 spells CASSLRRNNSPLHF. The DNA for the CDR3 is TGTGCCAGCAGTTTACGGCGGAATAATTCACCCCTCCACTTT. Full variable domain (missing parts from reference TRBV28 and TRBJ1-6): DVKVTQSSRYLVKRTGEKVFLECVQDMDHENMFWYRQDPGLGLRLIYFSYDVKMKEKGDIPEGYSVSREKKERFSLILESASTNQTSMYLCASSLRRNNSPLHFGNGTRLTVT.

This rearrangement joins TRBV9 to TRBJ1-4; D remains ambiguous. The CDR3 is made up of 15 amino acids. The V and J ends lost 4 bases and 4 bases respectively, with 14 bases between them. Germline CDR1 and CDR2: SGDLS and YYNGEE. The CDR3 region is CASSPREGVNEKLFF. The DNA for the CDR3 is TGTGCCAGCAGCCCCCGCGAGGGAGTTAATGAAAAACTGTTTTTT.

V and J are TRBV2 and TRBJ2-3; weak D call: TRBD1 (5 bases). The V and J ends lost 5 bases and 0 bases respectively, with 9 bases between them. Germline V lookup: CDR1 SNHLY, CDR2 FYNNEI. This CDR3 is built from 14 residues. The CDR3 DNA follows: TGTGCCAGCAGTAAAGACAGAAGCACAGATACGCAGTATTTT. Amino acid sequence: CASSKDRSTDTQYF.

V gene TRBV6-4 combines with J gene TRBJ2-2, with D possibly being TRBD1 (5 bases). Germline V gene data show CDR1 as MRHNA and CDR2 as SNTAGT. V dropped 1 base and J dropped 6 bases, with 9 bases sitting between them. The length of the CDR3 is 14 residues. CDR3 bases: TGTGCCAGCAGTGACTTGAGACAGCCCGGGGAGCTGTTTTTT. Its protein product is CASSDLRQPGELFF.

This chain uses TRBV7-2 with TRBJ1-1; a weak D match, TRBD1 (6 bases). The CDR3 is 15 amino acids. V gave up 3 bases and J gave up 5 bases, with 16 bases separating them. Looked up from germline, CDR1 is SGHTA and CDR2 is FQGNSA. The CDR3 here is CASSFAGELGTEAFF. The CDR3 DNA reads TGTGCCAGCAGCTTCGCAGGGGAGTTGGGGACTGAAGCTTTCTTT. Variable domain in full (rest from reference TRBV7-2 and TRBJ1-1): GAGVSQSPSNKVTEKGKDVELRCDPISGHTALYWYRQSLGQGLEFLIYFQGNSAPDKSGLPSDRFSAERTGGSVSTLTIQRTQQEDSAVYLCASSFAGELGTEAFFGQGTRLTVV.

V is TRBV9 and J is TRBJ2-5, with a possible D match to TRBD2 (7 bases). Trimming left V 3 bases short and J 2 bases short, with 17 bases between. The CDR3 consists of 16 residues. CDR1 and CDR2 (germline): SGDLS, YYNGEE. The CDR3, as DNA: TGTGCCAGCAGCGACCCGGTAAAGGGGGGGCAAGAGACCCAGTACTTC. Protein: CASSDPVKGGQETQYF.

This clone turned up a few times. The chain links TRBV29-1 to TRBJ2-7; 13 positions match TRBD2. Germline trimming cut 3 bases from V and 2 bases from J; bases unmatched to any gene: 4. This CDR3 has 15 residues. The germline V gene has CDR1 SQVTM and CDR2 ANQGSEA. This CDR3 is CSVELGLAGAYEQYF. The CDR3, as DNA: TGCAGCGTTGAGCTCGGACTAGCGGGAGCCTACGAGCAGTACTTC.

The rearrangement uses TRBV5-1 and TRBJ2-7, with TRBD1 identical over 9 bases. The germline CDR1 and CDR2 sequences are SGHRS and YFSETQ. V gave up 3 bases and J gave up 5 bases; unmatched junction bases: 9. This CDR3 has 15 residues. CDR3 nucleotides: TGCGCCAGCAGCTCCTCGGGACAGGGATTTGACGAGCAGTACTTC. Protein sequence: CASSSSGQGFDEQYF.

This clone was detected a few times. The CDR3 sequence: CASSPTSGSSYNEQFF. In DNA form, the CDR3 reads TGTGCCAGCAGCCCGACTAGCGGGAGCTCCTACAATGAGCAGTTCTTC. This sequence joins TRBV6-6 and TRBJ2-1, with 12 bases fitting TRBD2. J lost 0 bases, V lost 6 bases, and 3 bases had no gene match. CDR1 is MNHNY and CDR2 is SVGAGI in the germline V gene (reference sequence). This CDR3 region has 16 residues.